The 22 T cell receptor beta chains given below trace back to one sample, sequenced in a study of cytomegalovirus exposure and HLA in healthy donors. The PCR used 60 Vbeta and 13 Jbeta primers. The method was immunoSEQ multiplex PCR; TCRdb's version includes in-frame clones alone and lacks a portion of them. Seen here are roughly 200,000 clones, about 88% observed once, and the top ten hold roughly 0.32%. The sample consisted of PBMCs. These receptors were collected from a woman aged 25 to 39 in good health and CMV-seronegative.

The chain recombines TRBV6-1 with TRBJ2-2, with 9 bases fitting TRBD1. Germline V gene data show CDR1 as MNHNS and CDR2 as SASEGT. The CDR3 spans 15 residues. V trimming: 7 bases; J trimming: 3 bases; junction bases outside the gene matches: 6. The chain's CDR3 is CASTSGTGYTGELFF. CDR3 sequence (DNA): TGTGCCAGCACCTCCGGGACAGGGTACACCGGGGAGCTGTTTTTT.

The chain joins TRBV18 to TRBJ1-5; D ambiguous. Deletions cut 2 bases from V and 11 bases from J, with 13 bases between. CDR1 is KGHSH and CDR2 is LQKENI in the germline V gene. This CDR3 has 13 residues. The CDR3 bases are TGTGCCAGCTCACCAGGGCAGACCGGGACCCAGCATTTT. This translates into CASSPGQTGTQHF.

This chain joins TRBV9 and TRBJ1-5; TRBD1 matches 10 bases. In germline, CDR1 is SGDLS, CDR2 YYNGEE. With V trimmed by 3 bases and J by 5 bases, 5 bases remained unmatched. The CDR3 consists of 15 residues. The CDR3 is CASSGGQGTDQPQHF. The CDR3 DNA reads TGTGCCAGCAGCGGGGGACAGGGGACGGATCAGCCCCAGCATTTT.

This chain connects TRBV7-9 to TRBJ2-2; D gene uncertain. The CDR3 loop spans 15 amino acids. Trimming shortened V by 5 bases and J by 3 bases, and 13 bases separated the two germline ends. Germline values: CDR1 SEHNR, CDR2 FQNEAQ (reference sequence). The DNA of the CDR3 is TGTGCCAGCAGCCCCCCGGGTTTGGACACCGGGGAGCTGTTTTTT. Protein product: CASSPPGLDTGELFF.

The V and J genes are TRBV5-1 and TRBJ2-3, with 14 bases lining up with TRBD2. With V trimmed by 0 bases and J by 4 bases, 4 bases remained unmatched. The CDR3 consists of 17 residues. The germline V gene has CDR1 SGHRS and CDR2 YFSETQ. CDR3 nucleotides: TGCGCCAGCAGCTTGGAGGGACTAGCGGGAGTAGCAGATACGCAGTATTTT. Its protein is CASSLEGLAGVADTQYF.

This chain uses TRBV5-4 with TRBJ1-1; 10 nucleotides align to TRBD1. The V and J ends lost 3 bases and 7 bases, in that order; junction bases with no gene match: 9. The germline V gene encodes CDR1 SGHNT and CDR2 YYREEE (reference sequence). The CDR3 has 15 amino acids. The DNA for the CDR3 is TGTGCCAGCAGCTCGAAAGACAGGGGGCGGGTTGAAGCTTTCTTT. Translated: CASSSKDRGRVEAFF.

The chain carries TRBV27 and TRBJ2-4; D not certain. Germline loops: CDR1 MNHEY, CDR2 SMNVEV (reference sequence). Trimming left V 6 bases short and J 2 bases short, with 8 bases between. The CDR3 spans 13 residues. DNA for the CDR3: TGTGCCAGCAGCCCCCTGTCCAAAAACATTCAGTACTTC. This sequence encodes CASSPLSKNIQYF.

This chain links TRBV28 with TRBJ2-7; a possible D gene is TRBD2 (6 bases). The CDR3 length is 15 residues. In germline, CDR1 is MDHEN, CDR2 SYDVKM. V lost 7 bases and J lost 1, with 17 bases in between. This CDR3 reads CASTPPETSSYEQYF. The DNA for the CDR3 is TGTGCCAGCACCCCCCCCGAGACTAGTTCCTACGAGCAGTACTTC.

This clone came up once. This chain links TRBV28 with TRBJ2-3, with 9 bases matching TRBD2. CDR3 size: 16 residues. Germline CDR1 is MDHEN and CDR2 is SYDVKM. Unmatched junction bases numbered 9, after V lost 3 bases and J lost 5 bases. This CDR3 is CASSFPPAGGLDTQYF. The CDR3 DNA reads as TGTGCCAGCAGTTTTCCGCCAGCGGGGGGTCTAGATACGCAGTATTTT.

The chain is built from TRBV25-1 and TRBJ2-1, with unresolved D. V dropped 7 bases and J dropped 0 bases, with 10 bases sitting between them. The CDR3 runs 14 residues. The V gene's germline CDR1 is MGHDK and CDR2 SYGVNS. CDR3 in DNA: TGTGCCAGCACCGCAAGTAGCTCCTACAATGAGCAGTTCTTC. Translating gives CASTASSSYNEQFF.

The V gene is TRBV10-3, the J gene TRBJ2-4, with TRBD2 identical over 10 bases. V lost 10 bases, J lost 7 bases, and 13 bases stayed unmatched. The CDR3 contains 15 residues. Germline assignment: CDR1 ENHRY and CDR2 SYGVKD. The CDR3 loop is CATLEASGSYNIQYF. CDR3 bases: TGTGCCACCCTGGAAGCTAGCGGGAGTTATAACATTCAGTACTTC.

This clone was seen only once. The chain links TRBV25-1 to TRBJ2-3; tentatively, D is TRBD1 (5 bases). The CDR3 contains 14 residues. The germline CDR1 and CDR2 sequences are MGHDK and SYGVNS. Trimming took off 2 bases at V and 7 bases at J, with 13 bases between the two ends. This CDR3 reads CASSEGWGPYTQYF. The CDR3 nucleotides read TGTGCCAGCAGTGAAGGTTGGGGCCCGTATACGCAGTATTTT. Drawing the rest from reference TRBV25-1 and TRBJ2-3, the complete variable domain is EADIYQTPRYLVIGTGKKITLECSQTMGHDKMYWYQQDPGMELHLIHYSYGVNSTEKGDLSSESTVSRIRTEHFPLTLESARPSHTSQYLCASSEGWGPYTQYFGPGTRLTVL.

On this clone: A junction boundary mismatches the germline segment, possibly from a read error. This chain links TRBV7-7 with TRBJ2-5; the match to TRBD2 covers 12 bases. The CDR3 length is 15 residues. Germline V gene sequence: CDR1 SSHAT, CDR2 FNYEAQ (reference sequence). The DNA of the CDR3 is TGTGCTAGCAGCCTCGGACTAGCGGGGACGGAGACCCAGTACTTC. Its protein product is CASSLGLAGTETQYF.

The chain employs TRBV18 and TRBJ2-7; possibly TRBD1 for D (5 bases). Germline V lookup: CDR1 KGHSH, CDR2 LQKENI. CDR3 length: 15 amino acids. Trimming shortened V by 0 bases and J by 6 bases, and 15 bases separated the two germline ends. The CDR3 sequence is CASSPPKAGKGEQYF. For the CDR3, the DNA is TGTGCCAGCTCACCACCGAAGGCAGGGAAGGGCGAGCAGTACTTC.

V usage is TRBV15 and J usage is TRBJ2-6; D not certain. Germline V gene lookup returns CDR1 LNHNV and CDR2 YYDKDF (reference sequence). V lost 1 base to trimming and J lost 0 bases, with 4 bases between them. There are 15 residues in the CDR3. CDR3 nucleotide sequence: TGTGCCACCAGCAGAGCCGGCTCTGGGGCCAACGTCCTGACTTTC. It specifies CATSRAGSGANVLTF.

This rearrangement joins TRBV5-4 to TRBJ2-3; 9 bases are shared with TRBD2. This CDR3 comprises 15 residues. The germline V gene has CDR1 SGHNT and CDR2 YYREEE (reference sequence). The V and J ends lost 4 bases and 1 base, in that order; junction bases with no gene match: 4. CDR3 region: CASSQQRGGTDTQYF. CDR3 bases: TGTGCCAGCAGCCAGCAGCGGGGGGGCACAGATACGCAGTATTTT.

For the CDR3, the DNA is TGTGCCAGCAGTGTACGGCGGGACCGAGTTAGCACAGATACGCAGTATTTT. Translated, it gives CASSVRRDRVSTDTQYF. The chain links TRBV6-1 to TRBJ2-3; possible D gene TRBD2, 6 bases. V was cut by 4 bases and J by 0 bases, with 17 bases left in between. This CDR3 is built from 17 residues. Germline values: CDR1 MNHNS, CDR2 SASEGT.

The rearrangement links TRBV28 to TRBJ2-7; D ambiguous. Per the germline V gene, CDR1 is MDHEN and CDR2 is SYDVKM. The length of the CDR3 is 13 residues. Trimming stripped 3 bases from V and 3 bases from J, with 9 bases between. The CDR3: CASSFGGYYEQYF. The CDR3 DNA is TGTGCCAGCAGTTTTGGCGGTTACTACGAGCAGTACTTC.

A few counts support this clone. The CDR3 sequence: CASSLPGADEKLFF. CDR3 coding DNA: TGTGCCAGCAGCTTGCCAGGGGCCGATGAAAAACTGTTTTTT. This sequence joins TRBV5-8 and TRBJ1-4; D is possibly TRBD1 (6 bases). Germline lookup yields CDR1 SGHTS and CDR2 YDEGEE. The CDR3 spans 14 residues. Trimming took 1 base from V and 6 from J, leaving 10 bases between them.

The chain carries TRBV2 and TRBJ1-5; D unclear. The CDR3 length is 12 residues. V was shortened by 5 bases and J by 7 bases, with 9 bases between the two germline ends. Germline CDR1 and CDR2: SNHLY and FYNNEI. CDR3 DNA: TGTGCCAGCAGTAGTGAACTGCAGCCCCAGCATTTT. Residues: CASSSELQPQHF.

The CDR3 DNA sequence: TGCGCCAGCAGCCAAATCGGGGGGGCAGGGGAGACCCAGTACTTC. It specifies CASSQIGGAGETQYF. The chain carries TRBV4-1 and TRBJ2-5; 8 bases match TRBD2. Germline values: CDR1 MGHRA, CDR2 YSYEKL. This CDR3 contains 15 residues. V shed 2 bases and J 5 bases; nucleotides not matched to a gene: 7.

The rearrangement links TRBV10-2 to TRBJ2-1; 14 bases agree with TRBD2. The germline gives CDR1 WSHSY, CDR2 SAAADI. This CDR3 contains 16 residues. Losses at the gene ends were 5 bases for V and 7 bases for J; bases not matched to a gene: 7. The CDR3 bases are TGCGCCAGCAGTTATGGACTAGCGGGAGGACTAAATGAGCAGTTCTTC. It is translated as CASSYGLAGGLNEQFF.